Below are 19 T cell receptor beta chains sequenced from a single sample in a study of shared clonotypes between healthy human individuals. Only CD45RO-negative cells positively selected for CCR7 counted as naive CD8 cells, so terminally differentiated effector memory CD45RA+ cells were excluded. The method was immunoSEQ multiplex PCR; TCRdb's version includes in-frame clones alone and lacks a portion of them. The repertoire holds 600,000 or so clones, 95% to 98% seen once, with roughly 0.29% in the top ten. The sample comprised naive CD8+ T cells sorted from blood. These TCRs come from a man younger than 40 in good health.

The chain couples TRBV5-6 to TRBJ2-1; 9 bases agree with TRBD1. The CDR3 has 14 amino acids. Germline CDR1 and CDR2: SGHDT and YYEEEE. Losses at the gene ends were 0 bases for V and 7 bases for J; bases not matched to a gene: 2. The CDR3 DNA follows: TGTGCCAGCAGCTTGGCACAGGGGGCAAATGAGCAGTTCTTC. Translated: CASSLAQGANEQFF. The full variable domain, with the rest looked up from reference TRBV5-6 and TRBJ2-1, is DAGVTQSPTHLIKTRGQQVTLRCSPKSGHDTVSWYQQALGQGPQFIFQYYEEEERQRGNFPDRFSGHQFPNYSSELNVNALLLGDSALYLCASSLAQGANEQFFGPGTRLTVL.

V gene TRBV19 combines with J gene TRBJ2-1; a possible D gene is TRBD2 (6 bases). Germline assignment: CDR1 LNHDA and CDR2 SQIVND (reference sequence). The CDR3 covers 11 residues. V gave up 5 bases and J gave up 8 bases, with 7 bases separating them. Here the CDR3 DNA reads TGTGCCAGTAGTTGGGGGGATGAGCAGTTCTTC. Translated: CASSWGDEQFF.

This chain joins TRBV7-9 and TRBJ2-7; D uncertain. The ends were cut back, 0 bases at V and 6 bases at J, with 9 bases in the middle. Germline-derived CDR1 and CDR2 are SEHNR and FQNEAQ (reference sequence). This CDR3 region has 13 residues. The CDR3 coding sequence is TGTGCCAGCAGCTTAGCGTATGGTGTCGAGCAGTACTTC. This codes for CASSLAYGVEQYF. Full variable domain (missing parts from reference TRBV7-9 and TRBJ2-7): DTGVSQNPRHKITKRGQNVTFRCDPISEHNRLYWYRQTLGQGPEFLTYFQNEAQLEKSRLLSDRFSAERPKGSFSTLEIQRTEQGDSAMYLCASSLAYGVEQYFGPGTRLTVT.

To note about this clone: This specimen includes other DNA sequences encoding the same CDR3. This CDR3 is CASSLVLSHNEQFF. DNA for the CDR3: TGTGCCAGCAGCTTAGTTCTCTCGCACAATGAGCAGTTCTTC. This chain links TRBV7-9 with TRBJ2-1, with unresolved D. The germline gives CDR1 SEHNR, CDR2 FQNEAQ (reference sequence). This CDR3 has 14 amino acids. V was clipped by 1 base and J by 5 bases, with 9 bases between them.

In this sample, this clone turned up once. This sequence joins TRBV10-2 and TRBJ2-7; the D gene is possibly TRBD1 (6 bases). This CDR3 contains 14 residues. The V gene lost 2 bases and the J gene lost 3 bases, with 11 bases spanning the gap. CDR1 and CDR2 from the germline V gene are WSHSY and SAAADI. Here the CDR3 DNA reads TGCGCCAGCAGTGAGGCTAACAGGGTCTACGAGCAGTACTTC. Translation: CASSEANRVYEQYF.

The CDR3 bases are TGTGCCAGCAGCTTATACTCAGACAGGGGATTATATGAGCAGTTCTTC. Protein sequence: CASSLYSDRGLYEQFF. V usage is TRBV7-8 and J usage is TRBJ2-1, with 8 nucleotides matching TRBD1. The V and J ends lost 2 bases and 8 bases, in that order; junction bases with no gene match: 11. Germline CDR1 reads SGHVS; CDR2 reads FQNEAQ. The CDR3 has 16 residues.

This CDR3 reads CASSLTFSIGGQPYEQYF. In DNA form, the CDR3 reads TGTGCCAGCAGCTTGACTTTCTCGATCGGGGGGCAACCCTACGAGCAGTACTTC. J is TRBJ2-7 and V is TRBV5-6; a possible D gene is TRBD2 (7 bases). The CDR3 covers 18 residues. Deletions cut 1 base from V and 2 bases from J, with 22 bases between. Germline lookup yields CDR1 SGHDT and CDR2 YYEEEE.

The genes are TRBV5-1 and TRBJ2-1, with a tentative D call TRBD1 (6 bases). This CDR3 has 14 amino acids. V was clipped by 0 bases and J by 6 bases, with 10 bases between them. CDR1 SGHRS and CDR2 YFSETQ come from the germline V gene. Here the CDR3 reads CASSLEGVSNEQFF. In DNA, the CDR3 is TGCGCCAGCAGCTTGGAGGGGGTTTCCAATGAGCAGTTCTTC.

This chain connects TRBV10-1 to TRBJ2-3; D is ambiguous. Between the trimmed V and J ends, which lost 3 bases and 2 bases, there was a span of 9 bases. There are 14 residues in the CDR3. Germline V gene sequence: CDR1 WNHNN, CDR2 SYGVQD (reference sequence). The CDR3 region is CASSDSRNTDTQYF. The CDR3, as DNA: TGCGCCAGCAGTGATTCGCGGAACACAGATACGCAGTATTTT.

In its sample, this clone was seen once. The chain employs TRBV18 and TRBJ2-6; D not resolved. CDR3 length: 17 amino acids. In germline, CDR1 is KGHSH, CDR2 LQKENI. V gave up 2 bases and J gave up 0 bases, with 11 bases separating them. CDR3 sequence reads: CASSPLSTNSGANVLTF. DNA of the CDR3: TGTGCCAGCTCACCATTAAGCACAAACTCTGGGGCCAACGTCCTGACTTTC.

The J gene is TRBJ2-1, the V gene TRBV29-1; D gene ambiguous. V was trimmed by 4 bases and J by 5 bases, leaving 12 bases between them. Looked up from germline, CDR1 is SQVTM and CDR2 is ANQGSEA. The CDR3 runs to 13 residues. The CDR3 region is CSVVSGVNNEQFF. The CDR3, as DNA: TGCAGCGTTGTTTCTGGGGTAAACAATGAGCAGTTCTTC.

The V and J genes are TRBV5-5 and TRBJ2-5, with D unresolved. The germline V gene has CDR1 SGHKS and CDR2 YYEKEE (reference sequence). The CDR3 consists of 15 residues. Trimming cost V 4 bases and J 4 bases, with 17 bases left between them. CDR3 in amino acids: CASSLSGELGETQYF. The CDR3 nucleotides read TGTGCCAGCAGCCTCTCTGGGGAACTCGGAGAGACCCAGTACTTC.

The chain links TRBV15 to TRBJ2-2; D gene ambiguous. Germline V gene data show CDR1 as LNHNV and CDR2 as YYDKDF (reference sequence). V lost 8 bases, J lost 3 bases, and 7 bases lay in between. This CDR3 is 12 amino acids long. The DNA for the CDR3 is TGTGCCACCCTATCCCACACCGGGGAGCTGTTTTTT. Its translation is CATLSHTGELFF.

This clone was counted a single time. The chain combines TRBV27 with TRBJ1-1; D is uncertain. The CDR3 loop spans 13 amino acids. CDR1 and CDR2 (germline): MNHEY, SMNVEV (reference sequence). Trimming took off 5 bases at V and 3 bases at J, with 10 bases between the two ends. CDR3 residues: CASSTYLDTEAFF. CDR3 sequence (DNA): TGTGCCAGCAGTACCTACCTCGACACTGAAGCTTTCTTT.

The V and J genes are TRBV4-3 and TRBJ1-1; D is undetermined. This CDR3 spans 17 amino acids. V lost 0 bases to trimming and J lost 4 bases, with 18 bases between them. From germline, CDR1 is LGHNA and CDR2 YSLEER. In DNA, the CDR3 is TGCGCCAGCAGCCAAGATCTGAGAGGTGGGGTCGGCACTGAAGCTTTCTTT. This sequence encodes CASSQDLRGGVGTEAFF.

This chain joins TRBV9 and TRBJ1-1; D gene unclear. Germline CDR1 is SGDLS and CDR2 is YYNGEE. V was cut by 3 bases and J by 11 bases, with 11 bases left in between. The CDR3 spans 11 residues. Here the CDR3 DNA reads TGTGCCAGCAGCGCAGAGGGTAGGGCTTTCTTT. Translating gives CASSAEGRAFF.

The chain links TRBV18 to TRBJ2-7, with 7 bases fitting TRBD1. Trimming at V came to 8 bases and at J to 1 base, leaving 5 bases not matched to a gene. This CDR3 comprises 13 residues. CDR1 is KGHSH, CDR2 LQKENI, per germline. CDR3 protein: CASATGESYEQYF. The CDR3 nucleotides read TGTGCCAGCGCTACAGGGGAATCCTACGAGCAGTACTTC.

The CDR3 DNA is TGCGCCAGCGGGAGGGAAAGCCCATACAATGAGCAGTTCTTC. Translation gives CASGRESPYNEQFF. The chain has TRBV5-1 and TRBJ2-1; TRBD2 aligns across 7 bases. The CDR3 totals 14 residues. The trim removed 7 bases at V and 4 bases at J, leaving 8 bases unmatched. Germline V lookup: CDR1 SGHRS, CDR2 YFSETQ. Full variable domain (missing parts from reference TRBV5-1 and TRBJ2-1): KAGVTQTPRYLIKTRGQQVTLSCSPISGHRSVSWYQQTPGQGLQFLFEYFSETQRNKGNFPGRFSGRQFSNSRSEMNVSTLELGDSALYLCASGRESPYNEQFFGPGTRLTVL.

V is TRBV7-2 and J is TRBJ2-7; 8 nucleotides agree with TRBD2. There are 15 residues in the CDR3. Trimming removed 3 bases from V and 5 bases from J; junction bases left unmatched: 9. Per germline, CDR1 SGHTA and CDR2 FQGNSA. CDR3 in DNA: TGTGCCAGCAGCTTTAGTCGAAGCGGGAGTCACGAGCAGTACTTC. Protein product: CASSFSRSGSHEQYF.